These 27 T cell receptor beta chains originate from one sample sequenced in a study of T cell responses to AZD1222 COVID-19 vaccine. The method was immunoSEQ multiplex PCR; TCRdb's version includes in-frame clones alone and lacks a portion of them. The repertoire holds 100,000 to 150,000 clones, with roughly 92% as singletons. Sequenced here: peripheral blood, sampled on day 0 of AZD1222 vaccination. These receptors originate from an adult in good health.

The sample holds one count of this clone. The chain's CDR3 is CASSMGRGLGRSNEKLFF. The CDR3 DNA follows: TGTGCCAGTAGTATGGGACGGGGGTTAGGGAGATCTAATGAAAAACTGTTTTTT. The chain uses TRBV19 and TRBJ1-4, with D possibly being TRBD1 (5 bases). This CDR3 has 18 amino acids. V was cut by 3 bases and J by 3 bases, with 20 bases left in between. Germline loops: CDR1 LNHDA, CDR2 SQIVND (reference sequence).

The chain combines TRBV28 with TRBJ2-7; D perhaps matches TRBD1 (6 bases). Germline values: CDR1 MDHEN, CDR2 SYDVKM. V was cut by 6 bases and J by 2 bases, with 14 bases left in between. The CDR3 has 14 residues. CDR3 DNA sequence: TGTGCCAGCAGACCGACAGGCAGGGCCTACGAGCAGTACTTC. This translates into CASRPTGRAYEQYF.

The V and J genes are TRBV29-1 and TRBJ2-7; weak D call: TRBD2 (5 bases). Germline V CDR1 and CDR2: SQVTM, ANQGSEA. There are 16 residues in the CDR3. V dropped 0 bases and J dropped 2 bases, with 17 bases sitting between them. The CDR3 nucleotides are TGCAGCGTTGAAGATCGGGGAGCAGATGGAGCCTACGAGCAGTACTTC. As protein: CSVEDRGADGAYEQYF.

The CDR3 nucleotides are TGCGCCAGCAGCTTGGTTGGAGGGGGGAACACTGAAGCTTTCTTT. This codes for CASSLVGGGNTEAFF. The chain employs TRBV5-1 and TRBJ1-1, with D maybe TRBD1 (6 bases). Germline CDR1 and CDR2: SGHRS and YFSETQ. Trimming stripped 0 bases from V and 1 base from J, with 10 bases between. The CDR3 consists of 15 residues.

The chain has TRBV27 and TRBJ1-1; D remains ambiguous. The CDR3 is 13 amino acids. CDR1 is MNHEY, CDR2 SMNVEV, per germline (reference sequence). The ends were cut back, 4 bases at V and 1 base at J, with 7 bases in the middle. The CDR3 region is CASSSDQNTEAFF. Here the CDR3 DNA reads TGTGCCAGCAGTTCCGACCAGAACACTGAAGCTTTCTTT.

The rearrangement links TRBV3-1 (or the pseudogene TRBV3-2) to TRBJ1-5; D is ambiguous. CDR1 is LGHDT, CDR2 YNNKEL, per germline (reference sequence). Deletions cut 2 bases from V and 1 base from J, with 18 bases between. This CDR3 contains 18 residues. The DNA for the CDR3 is TGTGCCAGCAGCCAACTAAGAATAGACTTGAAGAGCAATCAGCCCCAGCATTTT. Translation: CASSQLRIDLKSNQPQHF.

V usage is TRBV30 and J usage is TRBJ2-1; tentative D call: TRBD1 (6 bases). The CDR3 is made up of 12 amino acids. CDR1 GTSNPN and CDR2 SVGIG come from the germline V gene (reference sequence). CDR3 sequence: CAATGSYNEQFF. The CDR3 nucleotides read TGTGCGGCTACAGGGTCATACAATGAGCAGTTCTTC.

This chain connects TRBV20-1 to TRBJ2-4; 11 bases match TRBD2. CDR1 and CDR2 from the germline V gene are DFQATT and SNEGSKA (reference sequence). J lost 5 bases, V lost 3 bases, and 3 bases had no gene match. The CDR3 is 14 amino acids. CDR3 sequence reads: CSASPGLAENIQYF. CDR3 DNA sequence: TGCAGTGCTAGTCCGGGACTAGCGGAAAACATTCAGTACTTC.

This clone has only one observation. V and J are TRBV5-1 and TRBJ1-4; tentatively, D is TRBD1 (6 bases). The germline V and J ends were trimmed by 3 bases and 4 bases, with 16 bases remaining between them. The CDR3 is made up of 16 amino acids. The germline gives CDR1 SGHRS, CDR2 YFSETQ. The CDR3 sequence: CASSSTQGAYNEKLFF. The CDR3 region has the DNA TGCGCCAGCAGCTCAACACAGGGTGCCTATAATGAAAAACTGTTTTTT.

This clone came up once. V usage is TRBV4-2 and J usage is TRBJ2-1; D perhaps matches TRBD2 (5 bases). Germline CDR1 LGHNA, CDR2 YNFKEQ. The CDR3 runs 15 residues. The germline V and J ends were trimmed by 0 bases and 7 bases, with 13 bases remaining between them. CDR3 DNA: TGTGCCAGCAGCCAAGATACCCTAGCTGAGAATGAGCAGTTCTTC. Its protein is CASSQDTLAENEQFF.

The chain links TRBV4-3 to TRBJ1-2; 8 bases match TRBD1. V lost 0 bases to trimming and J lost 3 bases; unmatched junction nucleotides: 6. In germline, CDR1 is LGHNA, CDR2 YSLEER. The CDR3 runs to 16 residues. As DNA, the CDR3 is TGCGCCAGCAGCCAAGATCGCGCAGGGGGCCACTATGGCTACACCTTC. Protein product: CASSQDRAGGHYGYTF.

This clone was detected once. The chain recombines TRBV19 with TRBJ2-2; D may correspond to TRBD1 or TRBD2 (6 bases each). This CDR3 spans 17 amino acids. Trimming took off 5 bases at V and 1 base at J, with 17 bases between the two ends. The germline gives CDR1 LNHDA, CDR2 SQIVND (reference sequence). CDR3 coding DNA: TGTGCCAGTAGTCCAAGGAGGGGGGCGGAGAACACCGGGGAGCTGTTTTTT. It encodes CASSPRRGAENTGELFF.

The gene calls are TRBV19 and TRBJ1-1; TRBD1 matches at 8 bases. CDR1 and CDR2 (germline): LNHDA, SQIVND (reference sequence). The trim removed 5 bases at V and 3 bases at J, leaving 8 bases unmatched. The CDR3 contains 15 residues. CDR3 coding DNA: TGTGCCAGTAGTGGGGACAGGTATTTTGACACTGAAGCTTTCTTT. Its protein product is CASSGDRYFDTEAFF.

The CDR3 DNA is TGTGCCAGCAGTCACCTCTCCGCGGGACAGAGGGGAAATGAGCAGTTCTTC. Its translation is CASSHLSAGQRGNEQFF. This sequence joins TRBV3-1 (or the pseudogene TRBV3-2) and TRBJ2-1, with D perhaps TRBD1 (7 bases). Trimming shortened V by 6 bases and J by 7 bases, and 25 bases separated the two germline ends. Germline CDR1 is LGHDT and CDR2 is YNNKEL (reference sequence). The CDR3 is made up of 17 amino acids.

This clone appeared a few times. V is TRBV6-5 and J is TRBJ1-1; TRBD1 matches at 11 bases. The V gene end was trimmed by 6 bases and the J gene end by 4 bases; junction bases not matched to a gene: 4. The germline CDR1 and CDR2 sequences are MNHEY and SVGAGI. This CDR3 region has 14 residues. The CDR3 DNA reads as TGTGCCAGCAGCTTCGGACAGGGGGCCACTGAAGCTTTCTTT. Its protein is CASSFGQGATEAFF.

The genes are TRBV11-2 and TRBJ2-1; 13 bases align to TRBD2. Germline V lookup: CDR1 SGHAT, CDR2 FQNNGV. The CDR3 sequence is 16 residues long. V was pared by 5 bases and J by 10 bases, with 11 bases of the junction left unmatched. In DNA, the CDR3 is TGTGCCAGCAGCCTGATGACTAGCGGGAGGTCAAGGGAGCAGTTCTTC. Amino acids: CASSLMTSGRSREQFF.

The genes are TRBV15 and TRBJ2-1, with D possibly being TRBD1 or TRBD2 (5 bases each). V lost 0 bases, J lost 1 base, and 10 bases lay in between. The length of the CDR3 is 16 residues. Germline values: CDR1 LNHNV, CDR2 YYDKDF (reference sequence). CDR3 sequence reads: CATSREGVQSYNEQFF. CDR3 nucleotide sequence: TGTGCCACCAGCAGAGAGGGGGTTCAGTCCTACAATGAGCAGTTCTTC.

This rearrangement joins TRBV28 to TRBJ1-2; the D gene is possibly TRBD1 (6 bases). The germline V and J ends were trimmed by 8 bases and 2 bases, with 12 bases remaining between them. CDR3 length equals 13 residues. Germline V gene lookup returns CDR1 MDHEN and CDR2 SYDVKM. In DNA form, the CDR3 reads TGTGCCAGCCGGTACAGGGCAAACTATGGCTACACCTTC. Protein sequence: CASRYRANYGYTF.

This chain uses TRBV28 with TRBJ1-2; D is uncertain. CDR1 and CDR2 from the germline V gene are MDHEN and SYDVKM. CDR3 size: 15 residues. V was clipped by 8 bases and J by 3 bases, with 19 bases between them. CDR3 loop: CASGRGPGRDYGYTF. Here the CDR3 DNA reads TGTGCCAGCGGTCGCGGGCCTGGGCGCGACTATGGCTACACCTTC.

This chain uses TRBV7-2 with TRBJ1-3, with TRBD1 matching over 7 bases. The CDR3 extends over 15 amino acids. Germline lookup yields CDR1 SGHTA and CDR2 FQGNSA. Germline trimming cut 4 bases from V and 0 bases from J; bases unmatched to any gene: 3. The CDR3 DNA follows: TGTGCCAGCAGCTCAGGGGGGTCCTCTGGAAACACCATATATTTT. Amino acid sequence: CASSSGGSSGNTIYF.

The V call is TRBV19, the J call TRBJ2-2; D is uncertain. Germline V gives CDR1 LNHDA, CDR2 SQIVND (reference sequence). This CDR3 comprises 17 residues. V lost 5 bases, J lost 8 bases, and 24 bases lay in between. CDR3 nucleotide sequence: TGTGCCAGTAGTGAGGTGTCTGCAGTTTTTGTGGCAGGGGAGCTGTTTTTT. It encodes CASSEVSAVFVAGELFF.

The CDR3: CASSLAGGYEQFF. CDR3 sequence (DNA): TGCGCCAGCAGCTTGGCCGGAGGGTATGAGCAGTTCTTC. V and J are TRBV5-1 and TRBJ2-1, with D possibly matching TRBD2 (6 bases). The CDR3 covers 13 residues. From germline, CDR1 is SGHRS and CDR2 YFSETQ. V was clipped by 0 bases and J by 8 bases, with 9 bases between them. Full variable domain (rest looked up from reference TRBV5-1 and TRBJ2-1): KAGVTQTPRYLIKTRGQQVTLSCSPISGHRSVSWYQQTPGQGLQFLFEYFSETQRNKGNFPGRFSGRQFSNSRSEMNVSTLELGDSALYLCASSLAGGYEQFFGPGTRLTVL.

This clone was detected a few times. V usage is TRBV7-8 and J usage is TRBJ2-3, with a possible D match to TRBD2 (6 bases). Germline CDR1 is SGHVS and CDR2 is FQNEAQ. Trimming left V 1 base short and J 14 bases short, with 16 bases between. This CDR3 spans 13 amino acids. CDR3: CASSLVVGTYLYF. The CDR3 DNA reads TGTGCCAGCAGCTTAGTGGTAGGGACTTATTTGTATTTT.

The chain has TRBV19 and TRBJ2-7; D assignment may be TRBD1 or TRBD2 (5 bases each). Germline CDR1 and CDR2: LNHDA and SQIVND (reference sequence). This CDR3 is 15 amino acids long. The V end was cut by 2 bases, the J end by 0 bases, with 11 bases between. CDR3 nucleotides: TGTGCCAGTAGTATATCTGGGACCAGCTCCTACGAGCAGTACTTC. Translation gives CASSISGTSSYEQYF.

The chain has TRBV27 and TRBJ2-2; D remains unclear. The CDR3 covers 14 residues. CDR1 is MNHEY, CDR2 SMNVEV, per germline (reference sequence). Between the trimmed V and J ends, which lost 4 bases and 1 base, there was a span of 7 bases. The CDR3 DNA reads TGTGCCAGCAGTTCGGCAGGGAACACCGGGGAGCTGTTTTTT. This gives the protein CASSSAGNTGELFF.

The chain couples TRBV7-2 to TRBJ2-7, with D possibly TRBD1 on 6 matching bases. Trimming pared 2 bases from V and 4 bases from J, leaving 15 bases between. Looked up from germline, CDR1 is SGHTA and CDR2 is FQGNSA. The length of the CDR3 is 15 residues. The CDR3 region is CASSLYEGVKYEQYF. The CDR3 coding sequence is TGTGCCAGCAGCTTATATGAGGGGGTTAAGTACGAGCAGTACTTC.

V is TRBV11-3 and J is TRBJ1-5, with D unresolved. The CDR3 loop spans 13 amino acids. Germline CDR1 SGHNT, CDR2 YENEEA. The V end lost 8 bases, the J end lost 0 bases, and 8 bases lay between the germline ends. This CDR3 reads CASSPSSNQPQHF. The DNA for the CDR3 is TGTGCCAGCTCCCCGAGTAGCAATCAGCCCCAGCATTTT. Supplemented by reference TRBV11-3 and TRBJ1-5, the full variable domain reads EAGVVQSPRYKIIEKKQPVAFWCNPISGHNTLYWYLQNLGQGPELLIRYENEEAVDDSQLPKDRFSAERLKGVDSTLKIQPAELGDSAVYLCASSPSSNQPQHFGDGTRLSIL.